Listed here is a single T cell receptor (beta chain). Its antigen is undetermined. The sample comes from a study of vaccination and CD4 T cells after COVID-19. This CDR3 contains 12 residues. Germline CDR1 is SEHNR and CDR2 is FQNEAQ (reference sequence). The germline V and J ends were trimmed by 8 bases and 5 bases, with 12 bases remaining between them. Scientists ran DNA taken from cultured CD4+ T cells through the Oncomine TCR Beta short-read assay for sequencing. Each CDR3 protein is one row after TCRdb ran MiXCR on the PCR reads. The data contain over 14,000 distinct CDR3 sequences, 50% to 55% of them singletons. Sample treatment: roughly ten-day PBMC culture with coronavirus spike peptide pools or control peptides (ViraFEST assay). T cells were expanded with peptide pools, and expanded clonotypes were identified by TCR sequencing.

The rearrangement joins TRBV7-9 to TRBJ1-2; D not resolved. Sequencing was done on a sample of CD4+ T cells from blood, cultured in vitro. This sequence originates from a human donor who had recovered from COVID-19. The CDR3 DNA sequence: TGTGCCAGCTCCTCTGGGGTATATGGCTACACCTTC. This encodes CASSSGVYGYTF.